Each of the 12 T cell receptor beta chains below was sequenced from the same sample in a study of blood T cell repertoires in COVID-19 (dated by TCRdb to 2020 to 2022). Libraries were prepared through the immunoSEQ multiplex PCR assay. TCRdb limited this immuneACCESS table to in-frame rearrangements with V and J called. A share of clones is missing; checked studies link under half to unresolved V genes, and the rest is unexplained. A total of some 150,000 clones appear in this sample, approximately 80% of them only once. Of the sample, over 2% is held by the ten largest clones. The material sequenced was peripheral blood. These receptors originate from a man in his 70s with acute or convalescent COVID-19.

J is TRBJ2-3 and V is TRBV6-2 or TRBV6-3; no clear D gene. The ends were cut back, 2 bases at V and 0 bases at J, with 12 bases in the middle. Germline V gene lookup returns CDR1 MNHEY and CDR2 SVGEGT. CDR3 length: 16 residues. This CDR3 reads CASSYPLSRSTDTQYF. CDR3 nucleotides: TGTGCCAGCAGTTACCCGCTATCCCGAAGCACAGATACGCAGTATTTT.

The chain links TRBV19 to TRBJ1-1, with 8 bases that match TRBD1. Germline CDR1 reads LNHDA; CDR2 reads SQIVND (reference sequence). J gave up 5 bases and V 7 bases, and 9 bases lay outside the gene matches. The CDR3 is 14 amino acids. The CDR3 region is CASKQGQGGTEAFF. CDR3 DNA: TGTGCCAGTAAGCAAGGACAGGGTGGGACTGAAGCTTTCTTT.

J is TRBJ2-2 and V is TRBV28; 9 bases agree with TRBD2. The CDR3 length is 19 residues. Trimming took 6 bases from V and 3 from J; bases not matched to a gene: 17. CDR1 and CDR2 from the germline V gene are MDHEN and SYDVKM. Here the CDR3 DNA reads TGTGCCAGCAGGGGTCTTGGGCGGGGGGGCCTGTCGGACACCGGGGAGCTGTTTTTT. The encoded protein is CASRGLGRGGLSDTGELFF.

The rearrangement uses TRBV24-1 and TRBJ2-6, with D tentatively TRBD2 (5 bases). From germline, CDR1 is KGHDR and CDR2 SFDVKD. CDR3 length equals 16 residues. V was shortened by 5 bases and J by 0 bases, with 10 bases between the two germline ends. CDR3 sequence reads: CATSATGISGANVLTF. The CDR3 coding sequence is TGTGCCACCAGTGCAACGGGGATCTCTGGGGCCAACGTCCTGACTTTC.

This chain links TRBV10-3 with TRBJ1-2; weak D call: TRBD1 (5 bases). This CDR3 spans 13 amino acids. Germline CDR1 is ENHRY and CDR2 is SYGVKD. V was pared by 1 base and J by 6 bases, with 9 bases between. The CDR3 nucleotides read TGTGCCATCAGTGAGTTAAAAGGGGATGGCTACACCTTC. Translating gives CAISELKGDGYTF.

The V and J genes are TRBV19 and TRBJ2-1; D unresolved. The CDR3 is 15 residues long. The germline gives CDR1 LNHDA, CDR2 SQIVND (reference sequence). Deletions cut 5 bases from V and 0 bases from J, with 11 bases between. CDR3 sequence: CASSQAYFSYNEQFF. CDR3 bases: TGTGCCAGTAGTCAGGCCTACTTCTCCTACAATGAGCAGTTCTTC.

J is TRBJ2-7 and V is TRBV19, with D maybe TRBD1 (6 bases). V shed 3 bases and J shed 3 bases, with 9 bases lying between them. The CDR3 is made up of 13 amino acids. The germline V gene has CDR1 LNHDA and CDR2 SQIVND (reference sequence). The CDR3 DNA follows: TGTGCCAGTAGTATTGGACAGCGCTACGAGCAGTACTTC. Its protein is CASSIGQRYEQYF.

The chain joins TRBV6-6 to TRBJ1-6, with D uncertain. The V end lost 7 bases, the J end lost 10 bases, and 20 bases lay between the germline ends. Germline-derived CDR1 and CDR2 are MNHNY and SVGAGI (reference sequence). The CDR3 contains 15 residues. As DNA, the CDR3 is TGTGCCAGCACTAGAGAGGGCCCTCCTCGCTCACCCCTCCACTTT. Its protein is CASTREGPPRSPLHF.

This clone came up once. The chain's CDR3 is CASSARAFGGEQYF. In nucleotides, the CDR3 is TGTGCCAGCAGCGCCCGGGCCTTCGGAGGCGAGCAGTACTTC. The V call is TRBV6-5, the J call TRBJ2-7; tentatively, D is TRBD2 (5 bases). The CDR3 extends over 14 amino acids. Germline values: CDR1 MNHEY, CDR2 SVGAGI. V was pared by 6 bases and J by 6 bases, with 18 bases between.

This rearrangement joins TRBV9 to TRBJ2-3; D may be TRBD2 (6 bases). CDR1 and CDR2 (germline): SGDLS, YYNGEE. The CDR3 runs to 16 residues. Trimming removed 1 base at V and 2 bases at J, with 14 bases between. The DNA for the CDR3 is TGTGCCAGCAGCGTACAAGGACGCGGGGACACAGATACGCAGTATTTT. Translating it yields CASSVQGRGDTDTQYF.

As DNA, the CDR3 is TGTGCCAGCAGCTCCGCAGGGGGCACTGAAGCTTTCTTT. Amino acid sequence: CASSSAGGTEAFF. The chain uses TRBV7-2 and TRBJ1-1; TRBD1 aligns across 7 bases. The germline V gene encodes CDR1 SGHTA and CDR2 FQGNSA. The CDR3 runs 13 residues. Losses at the gene ends were 4 bases for V and 4 bases for J; bases not matched to a gene: 3.

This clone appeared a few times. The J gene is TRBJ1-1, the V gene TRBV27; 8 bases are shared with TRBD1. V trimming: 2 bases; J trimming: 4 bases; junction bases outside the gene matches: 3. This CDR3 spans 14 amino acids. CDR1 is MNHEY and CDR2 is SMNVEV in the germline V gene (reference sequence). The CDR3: CASSLQGAATEAFF. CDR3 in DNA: TGTGCCAGCAGTTTACAGGGGGCGGCCACTGAAGCTTTCTTT.